This TCR beta chain is drawn from a study of shared clonotypes between healthy human individuals. Notes on this clone: Antigen unknown.

From germline, CDR1 is SGDLS and CDR2 YYNGEE. The V and J ends lost 5 bases and 0 bases, in that order; junction bases with no gene match: 5. The CDR3 is 14 amino acids. Overall study results and limits: Clonotype sharing among the donors was expected to vary with sequencing depth.

CD45RO-negative, CCR7-selected cells formed the naive CD8 fraction, which excluded terminally differentiated effector memory CD45RA+ cells. Generated by immunoSEQ multiplex PCR, the TCRdb table keeps only in-frame clones and is missing some. The table records nearly 2 million clones, less than 95% of them present only once. The source of this sequence is a man aged 18-30 years in good health. This chain uses TRBV9 with TRBJ2-7; 7 nucleotides line up with TRBD2. The sequencing input was naive CD8+ T cells sorted from blood. The CDR3 DNA reads TGTGCCAGCAGTGAAAGCGGGGCCTCCTACGAGCAGTACTTC. Its protein product is CASSESGASYEQYF. Looking up the rest from reference TRBV9 and TRBJ2-7 gives the full variable domain: DSGVTQTPKHLITATGQRVTLRCSPRSGDLSVYWYQQSLDQGLQFLIQYYNGEERAKGNILERFSAQQFPDLHSELNLSSLELGDSALYFCASSESGASYEQYFGPGTRLTVT.